This paragraph reports one T cell receptor beta chain. Its specificity is unknown. Unsorted samples drew genomic DNA from about 100 million PBMCs. Germline V CDR1 and CDR2: ENHRY, SYGVKD. Trimming at V came to 5 bases and at J to 4 bases, leaving 12 bases not matched to a gene. This CDR3 comprises 16 residues. In the original workflow: Junction-only sequences produced by ImmunoSEQ had no quality scores, so filtering differed. TCRdb keeps only in-frame clones here, not all; method: immunoSEQ multiplex PCR. V and J calls and clone size are given by that table; D and trimming were obtained from the DNA. In the table there are some 490,000 clones, around 73% of which are singletons. This entry comes from a study of shared clonotypes between healthy human individuals. Study-wide results and limits: Measured sharing among donors was expected to vary with sequencing depth.

V is TRBV10-3 and J is TRBJ1-1, with 8 bases lining up with TRBD1. Sample: PBMCs. This clonotype originated in a woman in her thirties or forties in good health. Some clones in this sample may be carry-over from other donors' samples. The CDR3 reads CAISHHRTGLSTEAFF. The DNA for the CDR3 is TGTGCCATCAGTCACCACCGGACAGGGTTAAGCACTGAAGCTTTCTTT.